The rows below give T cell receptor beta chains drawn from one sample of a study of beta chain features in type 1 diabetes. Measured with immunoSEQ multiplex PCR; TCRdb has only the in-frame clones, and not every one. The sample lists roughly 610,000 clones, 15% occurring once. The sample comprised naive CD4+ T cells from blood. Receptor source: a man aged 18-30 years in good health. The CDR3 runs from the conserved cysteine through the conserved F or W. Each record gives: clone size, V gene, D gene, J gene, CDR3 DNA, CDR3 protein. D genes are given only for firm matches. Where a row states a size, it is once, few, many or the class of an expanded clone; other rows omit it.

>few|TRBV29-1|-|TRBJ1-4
TGCAGCGTTAGTGGTGGGGGTGATAATGAAAAACTGTTTTTT
CSVSGGGDNEKLFF
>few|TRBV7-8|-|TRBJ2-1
TGTGCCAGCAGCCCCCTTAGAGGGCGCGCCCACAATGAGCAGTTCTTC
CASSPLRGRAHNEQFF
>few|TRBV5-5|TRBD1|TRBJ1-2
TGTGCCAGCAGCCAGGCTGACAGGGTGTATGGCTACACCTTC
CASSQADRVYGYTF
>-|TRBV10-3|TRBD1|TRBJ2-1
TGTGCCATCAGTGGACAGGGTCGGAATGAGCAGTTCTTC
CAISGQGRNEQFF
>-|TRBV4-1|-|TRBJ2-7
TGCGCCAGCAGCCAACCCCGCTCCTACGAGCAGTACTTC
CASSQPRSYEQYF
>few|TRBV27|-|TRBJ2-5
TGTGCCAGCAGTTTAATGGGTTTTTATAGATCGGAGACCCAGTACTTC
CASSLMGFYRSETQYF
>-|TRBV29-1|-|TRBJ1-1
TGCAGCACTTCAGCTAAGGGGTACACTGAAGCTTTCTTT
CSTSAKGYTEAFF
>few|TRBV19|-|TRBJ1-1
TGTGCCAGTAGTATGGGGGGAAGGACTGAAGCTTTCTTT
CASSMGGRTEAFF
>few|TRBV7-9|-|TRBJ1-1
TGTGCCAGCAGCCCATACAGGCAGAACACTGAAGCTTTCTTT
CASSPYRQNTEAFF
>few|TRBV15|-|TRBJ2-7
TGTGCCACCAGCAGAGAGGGACAAAATTACGAGCAGTACTTC
CATSREGQNYEQYF
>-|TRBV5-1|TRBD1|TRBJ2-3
TGCGCCAGCAGCTTCACAGGGGGCGACACAGATACGCAGTATTTT
CASSFTGGDTDTQYF
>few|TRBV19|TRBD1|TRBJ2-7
TGTGCCAGTAGTGACCGGGACAGGGTGTCCTACGAGCAGTACTTC
CASSDRDRVSYEQYF
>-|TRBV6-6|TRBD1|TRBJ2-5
TGTGCCAGCAGAAAACAGGGGAACCAAGAGACCCAGTACTTC
CASRKQGNQETQYF